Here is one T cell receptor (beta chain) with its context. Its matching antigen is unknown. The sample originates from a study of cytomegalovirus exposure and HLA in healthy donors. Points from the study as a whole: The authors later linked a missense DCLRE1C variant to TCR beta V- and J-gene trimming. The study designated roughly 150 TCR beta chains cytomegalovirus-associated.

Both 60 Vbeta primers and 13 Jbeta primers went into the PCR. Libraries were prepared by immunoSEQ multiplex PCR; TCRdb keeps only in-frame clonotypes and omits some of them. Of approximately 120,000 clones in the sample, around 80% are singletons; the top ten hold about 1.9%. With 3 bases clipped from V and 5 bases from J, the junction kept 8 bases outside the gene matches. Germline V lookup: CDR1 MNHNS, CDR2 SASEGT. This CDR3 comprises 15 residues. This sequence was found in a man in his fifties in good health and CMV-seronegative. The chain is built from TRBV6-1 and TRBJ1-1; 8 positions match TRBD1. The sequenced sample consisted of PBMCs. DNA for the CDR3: TGTGCCAGCAGTGACCCAGGGGGCGAGTCAACTGAAGCTTTCTTT. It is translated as CASSDPGGESTEAFF.